The 27 T cell receptor beta chains given below trace back to one sample, sequenced in a study of T cell responses to AZD1222 COVID-19 vaccine. Generated by immunoSEQ multiplex PCR, the TCRdb table keeps only in-frame clones and is missing some. Of approximately 130,000 clones listed, 80% to 90% are singletons. Sequencing was performed on peripheral blood, taken 28 days after the second AZD1222 dose. The receptors were sampled from an adult who received the AZD1222 COVID-19 vaccine.

The chain couples TRBV4-1 to TRBJ1-1; a possible D gene is TRBD1 (5 bases). This CDR3 is 15 amino acids long. Germline V gives CDR1 MGHRA, CDR2 YSYEKL. The V and J ends lost 4 bases and 4 bases respectively, with 16 bases between them. The DNA of the CDR3 is TGCGCCAGCAGCCTAGGTTGGGGCGGGTCCACTGAAGCTTTCTTT. Its protein product is CASSLGWGGSTEAFF.

This chain links TRBV6-6 with TRBJ1-2, with D possibly TRBD1 on 6 matching bases. Germline lookup yields CDR1 MNHNY and CDR2 SVGAGI (reference sequence). V dropped 0 bases and J dropped 4 bases, with 12 bases sitting between them. This CDR3 has 15 residues. CDR3 region: CASSYSGGEGYGYTF. CDR3 in DNA: TGTGCCAGCAGTTACTCAGGGGGGGAAGGCTATGGCTACACCTTC.

CDR3 loop: CASGLASGGGNTEAFF. The CDR3 DNA reads TGTGCTAGTGGTTTAGCCTCAGGGGGCGGGAACACTGAAGCTTTCTTT. The chain joins TRBV12-5 to TRBJ1-1, with 8 bases matching TRBD1. J gave up 1 base and V 3 bases, and 7 bases lay outside the gene matches. The CDR3 is made up of 16 amino acids. The germline V gene has CDR1 LGHNT and CDR2 FRNRAP. Variable domain in full (rest from reference TRBV12-5 and TRBJ1-1): DARVTQTPRHKVTEMGQEVTMRCQPILGHNTVFWYRQTMMQGLELLAYFRNRAPLDDSGMPKDRFSAEMPDATLATLKIQPSEPRDSAVYFCASGLASGGGNTEAFFGQGTRLTVV.

The V gene is TRBV18, the J gene TRBJ1-1; D gene uncertain. Germline values: CDR1 KGHSH, CDR2 LQKENI. V shed 5 bases and J shed 4 bases, with 11 bases lying between them. The CDR3 consists of 13 residues. The CDR3: CASSSEGSTEAFF. CDR3 sequence (DNA): TGTGCCAGCTCAAGCGAGGGTAGCACTGAAGCTTTCTTT. The whole variable domain, remainder taken from reference TRBV18 and TRBJ1-1, is NAGVMQNPRHLVRRRGQEARLRCSPMKGHSHVYWYRQLPEEGLKFMVYLQKENIIDESGMPKERFSAEFPKEGPSILRIQQVVRGDSAAYFCASSSEGSTEAFFGQGTRLTVV.

The chain employs TRBV2 and TRBJ1-1; D not resolved. CDR3 length: 15 amino acids. The germline CDR1 and CDR2 sequences are SNHLY and FYNNEI. Trimming stripped 2 bases from V and 5 bases from J, with 15 bases between. CDR3 residues: CASSEFAREATEAFF. DNA of the CDR3: TGTGCCAGCAGTGAATTCGCACGGGAGGCGACTGAAGCTTTCTTT. Looking up the rest from reference TRBV2 and TRBJ1-1 gives the full variable domain: EPEVTQTPSHQVTQMGQEVILRCVPISNHLYFYWYRQILGQKVEFLVSFYNNEISEKSEIFDDQFSVERPDGSNFTLKIRSTKLEDSAMYFCASSEFAREATEAFFGQGTRLTVV.

This clone has a handful of counts. V is TRBV4-3 and J is TRBJ1-3, with D possibly TRBD1 on 6 matching bases. Deletions cut 3 bases from V and 6 bases from J, with 12 bases between. The CDR3 extends over 14 amino acids. Per the germline V gene, CDR1 is LGHNA and CDR2 is YSLEER. The DNA for the CDR3 is TGCGCCAGCAGCCAGACCGGGACAATAAACACCATATATTTT. Residues: CASSQTGTINTIYF.

The DNA for the CDR3 is TGTGCCAGCAGGAGGGAAGTGGTGGTCACAGATACGCAGTATTTT. Amino acids: CASRREVVVTDTQYF. The rearrangement joins TRBV2 to TRBJ2-3; a possible D gene is TRBD2 (5 bases). This CDR3 has 15 residues. Trimming pared 6 bases from V and 2 bases from J, leaving 15 bases between. The germline V gene has CDR1 SNHLY and CDR2 FYNNEI.

A note on this clone: This CDR3 is also generated by other DNA sequences in the sample. The chain has TRBV9 and TRBJ2-5; no firm D call. Germline V gives CDR1 SGDLS, CDR2 YYNGEE. Deletions cut 0 bases from V and 1 base from J, with 4 bases between. This CDR3 spans 13 amino acids. For the CDR3, the DNA is TGTGCCAGCAGCGTAGTAGCCCAAGAGACCCAGTACTTC. It encodes CASSVVAQETQYF. Variable domain in full (rest from reference TRBV9 and TRBJ2-5): DSGVTQTPKHLITATGQRVTLRCSPRSGDLSVYWYQQSLDQGLQFLIQYYNGEERAKGNILERFSAQQFPDLHSELNLSSLELGDSALYFCASSVVAQETQYFGPGTRLLVL.

The chain links TRBV5-4 to TRBJ2-1; 7 positions agree with TRBD1. This CDR3 has 14 amino acids. Per the germline V gene, CDR1 is SGHNT and CDR2 is YYREEE (reference sequence). V was pared by 4 bases and J by 1 base, with 2 bases of the junction left unmatched. CDR3 sequence reads: CASSLGQSYNEQFF. The CDR3 DNA reads TGTGCCAGCAGCCTGGGACAGTCCTACAATGAGCAGTTCTTC.

There are a few counts of this clone. The rearrangement links TRBV9 to TRBJ1-1, with D perhaps TRBD1 (6 bases). The CDR3 spans 16 residues. The V end lost 0 bases, the J end lost 4 bases, and 16 bases lay between the germline ends. Germline V gives CDR1 SGDLS, CDR2 YYNGEE. The CDR3 here is CASSVEGWGLGTEAFF. CDR3 in DNA: TGTGCCAGCAGCGTAGAAGGGTGGGGGCTGGGCACTGAAGCTTTCTTT.

CDR3 sequence reads: CASRYQPGSYNSPLHF. CDR3 coding DNA: TGTGCCAGCAGATACCAACCGGGATCCTATAATTCACCCCTCCACTTT. The chain is built from TRBV6-5 and TRBJ1-6; no definite D call. The CDR3 sequence is 16 residues long. Trimming removed 6 bases from V and 1 base from J, with 13 bases in between. Germline V gene lookup returns CDR1 MNHEY and CDR2 SVGAGI.

The rearrangement uses TRBV15 and TRBJ1-2; possible D gene TRBD1, 5 bases. The CDR3 loop spans 13 amino acids. Germline V gives CDR1 LNHNV, CDR2 YYDKDF (reference sequence). V shed 5 bases and J shed 4 bases, with 11 bases lying between them. CDR3 loop: CATSPGQGYGYTF. The CDR3 nucleotides are TGTGCCACCAGCCCTGGGCAGGGCTATGGCTACACCTTC.

The rearrangement links TRBV2 to TRBJ2-2; 10 bases are a match to TRBD2. The CDR3 runs to 17 residues. Trimming removed 1 base from V and 0 bases from J; junction bases left unmatched: 2. Germline V gives CDR1 SNHLY, CDR2 FYNNEI. The CDR3 sequence is CASSEGGLAANTGELFF. DNA of the CDR3: TGTGCCAGCAGTGAAGGAGGACTAGCGGCGAACACCGGGGAGCTGTTTTTT.

The count of this clone is one. The V gene is TRBV4-1, the J gene TRBJ2-3; 8 positions match TRBD2. CDR1 is MGHRA, CDR2 YSYEKL, per germline. Trimming removed 4 bases from V and 0 bases from J; junction bases left unmatched: 9. The CDR3 extends over 17 amino acids. The CDR3 DNA reads TGCGCCAGCAGCCCGCGAGCTAGCGGGTCTAGCACAGATACGCAGTATTTT. The encoded protein is CASSPRASGSSTDTQYF.

The V gene is TRBV12-3 or TRBV12-4, the J gene TRBJ2-5; D unclear. V lost 5 bases, J lost 5 bases, and 9 bases lay in between. This CDR3 comprises 12 residues. CDR3 DNA sequence: TGTGCCAGCAGTGTGAATGCGGAGACCCAGTACTTC. Translating gives CASSVNAETQYF.

The J gene is TRBJ2-5, the V gene TRBV19, with 10 bases fitting TRBD1. This CDR3 comprises 15 residues. After removal of 2 bases from V and 5 bases from J, the junction contained 5 bases not matched to a gene. In germline, CDR1 is LNHDA, CDR2 SQIVND (reference sequence). This chain's CDR3 is CASSIRQGAEETQYF. The CDR3 region has the DNA TGTGCCAGTAGTATAAGACAGGGGGCGGAGGAGACCCAGTACTTC.

This chain connects TRBV6-5 to TRBJ2-3; 9 nucleotides agree with TRBD2. The germline CDR1 and CDR2 sequences are MNHEY and SVGAGI. V trimming: 7 bases; J trimming: 3 bases; junction bases outside the gene matches: 5. The CDR3 covers 14 residues. CDR3 bases: TGTGCCAGCAAGGGGCTAGCGGGGACAGATACGCAGTATTTT. This encodes CASKGLAGTDTQYF.

This clone has just a few counts. The J gene is TRBJ1-3, the V gene TRBV6-5; D is unclear. CDR1 is MNHEY, CDR2 SVGAGI, per germline. The CDR3 consists of 14 residues. The V end lost 6 bases, the J end lost 6 bases, and 15 bases lay between the germline ends. The CDR3 region has the DNA TGTGCCAGCAGGTCCGGGCTCCGGGAAAACACCATATATTTT. It specifies CASRSGLRENTIYF.

V is TRBV19 and J is TRBJ1-1, with TRBD1 matching 8 bases. The CDR3 sequence is 14 residues long. Germline CDR1 and CDR2: LNHDA and SQIVND (reference sequence). J gave up 3 bases and V 4 bases, and 4 bases lay outside the gene matches. CDR3 in amino acids: CASSTVTGDTEAFF. The CDR3 DNA is TGTGCCAGTAGTACGGTGACAGGGGACACTGAAGCTTTCTTT.

The V and J genes are TRBV20-1 and TRBJ2-5; maybe TRBD2 (5 bases). The CDR3 extends over 10 amino acids. Germline V gives CDR1 DFQATT, CDR2 SNEGSKA (reference sequence). The V and J ends lost 4 bases and 5 bases respectively, with 5 bases between them. CDR3 in amino acids: CSATGETQYF. Written as DNA, the CDR3 is TGCAGTGCTACGGGGGAGACCCAGTACTTC.

V and J are TRBV4-3 and TRBJ2-7; D gene uncertain. Trimming took 0 bases from V and 2 from J, leaving 14 bases between them. Germline V CDR1 and CDR2: LGHNA, YSLEER. This CDR3 spans 16 amino acids. CDR3 residues: CASSQEWGNGAYEQYF. CDR3 nucleotide sequence: TGCGCCAGCAGCCAAGAATGGGGAAATGGCGCCTACGAGCAGTACTTC.

This clone has just one count. This sequence joins TRBV7-9 and TRBJ2-1; D is unresolved. CDR1 is SEHNR and CDR2 is FQNEAQ in the germline V gene (reference sequence). The CDR3 has 10 amino acids. Trimming left V 5 bases short and J 9 bases short, with 5 bases between. In DNA, the CDR3 is TGTGCCAGCAGCAAGATTGAGCAGTTCTTC. Translating it yields CASSKIEQFF.

The V gene is TRBV30, the J gene TRBJ2-5; 10 bases match TRBD2. With V trimmed by 3 bases and J by 5 bases, 6 bases remained unmatched. The CDR3 is 14 residues long. Germline assignment: CDR1 GTSNPN and CDR2 SVGIG (reference sequence). CDR3 sequence: CAWRVAGGNETQYF. The CDR3 DNA sequence: TGTGCCTGGAGGGTAGCGGGGGGAAACGAGACCCAGTACTTC.

The chain links TRBV12-3 or TRBV12-4 to TRBJ2-1; D gene uncertain. The V end was cut by 2 bases, the J end by 7 bases, with 9 bases between. The CDR3 extends over 13 amino acids. The CDR3 coding sequence is TGTGCCAGCAGTTTACCTATAGGGAATGAGCAGTTCTTC. Protein: CASSLPIGNEQFF.

This clone has just one count. V is TRBV2 and J is TRBJ1-3, with D possibly TRBD1 on 6 matching bases. Germline-derived CDR1 and CDR2 are SNHLY and FYNNEI. This CDR3 comprises 14 residues. V lost 5 bases and J lost 2, with 10 bases in between. CDR3 protein: CASSLQGAGNTIYF. The CDR3 DNA follows: TGTGCCAGCAGTTTACAGGGAGCTGGAAACACCATATATTTT.

This rearrangement joins TRBV5-1 to TRBJ1-6; D is undetermined. Trimming shortened V by 3 bases and J by 3 bases, and 13 bases separated the two germline ends. The CDR3 length is 16 residues. Germline loops: CDR1 SGHRS, CDR2 YFSETQ. CDR3 coding DNA: TGCGCCAGCAGCTCTGGGGAGGCAGACTATAATTCACCCCTCCACTTT. It is translated as CASSSGEADYNSPLHF.

The V gene is TRBV6-5, the J gene TRBJ1-5; D gene uncertain. The germline V gene encodes CDR1 MNHEY and CDR2 SVGAGI. CDR3 length equals 13 residues. Between the trimmed V and J ends, which lost 2 bases and 13 bases, there was a span of 15 bases. The CDR3 nucleotides read TGTGCCAGCAGTTACCCCTCTACAGAGGTGCAGCATTTT. This codes for CASSYPSTEVQHF.